This TCR beta chain is from a study of blood T cell repertoires in COVID-19. As for the study in general: The study drew acute and convalescent COVID-19 samples from the United States, Italy and Spain. T cells, B-cell-depleted T cells, or PBMCs supplied cDNA or gDNA.

V trimming: 4 bases; J trimming: 1 base; junction bases outside the gene matches: 7. Germline-derived CDR1 and CDR2 are SGHRS and YFSETQ. This CDR3 is 17 amino acids long. Methods used by the authors: Nucleated cell number was recorded as an estimate derived from reference gene primer amplification. The assay was immunoSEQ multiplex PCR, and TCRdb's table has in-frame clones only and misses some. D and trimming were read from the DNA, whereas the V and J calls and clone size are those reported in that table. The sample includes about 140,000 clones, approximately 86% seen only once; the top ten take under 7%. This clone was found once.

The TCR comes from a human donor in a cohort sampled during active COVID-19. The sequenced material came from peripheral blood. J is TRBJ2-5 and V is TRBV5-1, with 13 positions matching TRBD2. The CDR3 here is CASSDGLAGAIQETQYF. In nucleotides, the CDR3 is TGCGCCAGCAGCGACGGACTAGCGGGAGCCATCCAAGAGACCCAGTACTTC. Full variable domain (rest looked up from reference TRBV5-1 and TRBJ2-5): KAGVTQTPRYLIKTRGQQVTLSCSPISGHRSVSWYQQTPGQGLQFLFEYFSETQRNKGNFPGRFSGRQFSNSRSEMNVSTLELGDSALYLCASSDGLAGAIQETQYFGPGTRLLVL.